Listed below are T cell receptor beta chains from one sample, sequenced in a study of Ad26.COV2.S vaccination and SARS-CoV-2 variants. Assay used: immunoSEQ multiplex PCR; TCRdb lists only in-frame clones, some missing. The sample records 410,000 or so clones, over 75% being singletons. The sample in question was peripheral blood, obtained in a trial of Ad26.COV2.S vaccine versus placebo. These receptors were obtained from a person aged 18-60 years who received the Ad26.COV2.S COVID-19 vaccine or a placebo. The CDR3 runs from the conserved cysteine through the conserved F or W.

j_call	v_call	cdr3_aa
TRBJ1-1	TRBV5-1	CASLPGGGTEAFF
TRBJ1-5	TRBV9	CASSPGTGRSNQPQHF
TRBJ2-7	TRBV7-2	CASSPVGTAYEQYF
TRBJ1-2	TRBV18	CASSPLQEHRGGYTF
TRBJ1-2	TRBV2	CASIRALGSYGYTF
TRBJ2-7	TRBV20-1	CSAREGMEYF
TRBJ2-5	TRBV5-4	CASSLPKDGAGETQYF
TRBJ2-1	TRBV5-1	CASSLVEGRSHEQFF
TRBJ2-1	TRBV4-1	CASSQVFRNEQFF
TRBJ2-4	TRBV18	CASSPPTEVVNIQYF
TRBJ2-7	TRBV6-5	CASSNAGTAYEQYF
TRBJ2-5	TRBV6-1	CASSETDRGHQETQYF
TRBJ1-3	TRBV4-2	CASRQGTLYSGNTIYF
TRBJ1-4	TRBV5-1	CASSTQGATNEKLFF
TRBJ2-1	TRBV7-9	CASSLGASGNEQFF
TRBJ2-1	TRBV7-9	CASSLSSSYNEQFF
TRBJ2-1	TRBV2	CASSGGSDYNEQFF
TRBJ2-3	TRBV7-9	CASSLPTSATDTQYF